The following is a T cell receptor beta chain sequence with its context. Its antigen is as yet unknown. CDR1 and CDR2 (germline): MDHEN, SYDVKM. With V trimmed by 3 bases and J by 0 bases, 18 bases remained unmatched. CDR3 size: 21 residues. It was second doses at about 4 or about 12 weeks that were pooled. This record comes from a study of T cell responses to AZD1222 COVID-19 vaccine. Whole-study findings and limits: Donors were chiefly white British, with a greater number of females, and clonal diversity was perhaps underestimated.

The assay was immunoSEQ multiplex PCR, and TCRdb's table has in-frame clones only and misses some. The profile shows fewer than 120,000 clones, 94% of them singletons. Source: peripheral blood, taken 28 days after the second AZD1222 dose. The TCR was taken from an adult who received the AZD1222 COVID-19 vaccine. The chain links TRBV28 to TRBJ2-1; 9 bases match TRBD2. The CDR3 region has the DNA TGTGCCAGCAGTTTGACAGGGCTAGGGCTAGCGGGACCCAGCTCCTACAATGAGCAGTTCTTC. It specifies CASSLTGLGLAGPSSYNEQFF. Complete variable domain (other parts from reference TRBV28 and TRBJ2-1): DVKVTQSSRYLVKRTGEKVFLECVQDMDHENMFWYRQDPGLGLRLIYFSYDVKMKEKGDIPEGYSVSREKKERFSLILESASTNQTSMYLCASSLTGLGLAGPSSYNEQFFGPGTRLTVL.